This T cell receptor (beta chain) was retrieved from a study of blood T cell repertoires in COVID-19. Study details: From the United States, Italy and Spain came samples of acute and convalescent COVID-19.

Profiling relied on immunoSEQ multiplex PCR, and the TCRdb table lists in-frame clones only, not all of them. Among some 50,000 clones listed, 90% were seen once. The germline V gene has CDR1 MNHNY and CDR2 SVGAGI (reference sequence). V was shortened by 5 bases and J by 2 bases, with 7 bases between the two germline ends. The CDR3 spans 13 residues. The sequence was obtained from a man aged 35-49 years with acute or convalescent COVID-19. The sequencing input was peripheral blood. The rearrangement links TRBV6-6 to TRBJ2-1; D is undetermined. This chain's CDR3 is CASSPDTYNEQFF. The DNA of the CDR3 is TGTGCCAGCAGTCCAGACACCTACAATGAGCAGTTCTTC.